These T cell receptor beta chains were read from a single sample in a study of T cells after yellow fever vaccination. One entry per CDR3 protein results from TCRdb running MiXCR on the 5' RACE reads. Among around 320,000 distinct CDR3 sequences listed, less than 9.5% were seen once. The sequencing used CD4+ T cells sorted from PBMCs, collected 5 days after the yellow fever booster vaccination. The receptors were sampled from a man younger than 30 who received the YFV17D yellow fever vaccine. The CDR3 runs from the conserved cysteine through the conserved F or W. Fields, in order: J gene, CDR3 length, clone size, V gene, D gene, CDR3 DNA, CDR3 protein. D genes are given only for firm matches. Some rows have no size entry. The others give once, few or many, or a class for an expanded clone.

J gene: TRBJ1-2
CDR3 length: 15
clone size: few
V gene: TRBV7-2
D gene: .
CDR3 DNA: TGTGCCAGCAGCCCGAGCCCAGGGAGAGACTATGGCTACACCTTC
CDR3 protein: CASSPSPGRDYGYTF

J gene: TRBJ2-7
CDR3 length: 15
clone size: many
V gene: TRBV6-1
D gene: .
CDR3 DNA: TGTGCCAGCAGACCTGGACGGTCCAACTCCTACGAGCAGTACTTC
CDR3 protein: CASRPGRSNSYEQYF

J gene: TRBJ2-2
CDR3 length: 15
clone size: many
V gene: TRBV5-1
D gene: .
CDR3 DNA: TGCGCCAGCAGCTTGGCGGGACCCAAATCCGGGGAGCTGTTTTTT
CDR3 protein: CASSLAGPKSGELFF

J gene: TRBJ1-6
CDR3 length: 14
clone size: few
V gene: TRBV27
D gene: .
CDR3 DNA: TGTGCCAGCAGTTACGGTGGAATTGATTCACCCCTCCACTTT
CDR3 protein: CASSYGGIDSPLHF

J gene: TRBJ1-5
CDR3 length: 13
clone size: few
V gene: TRBV6-5
D gene: .
CDR3 DNA: TGTGCCAGCAGCCAAAGGGCAGGGAAGGTCCAGCATTTT
CDR3 protein: CASSQRAGKVQHF

J gene: TRBJ1-1
CDR3 length: 16
clone size: many
V gene: TRBV4-3
D gene: .
CDR3 DNA: TGCGCCAGCAGCCAAGAGGAGGGAGACAGACGGACTGAAGCTTTCTTT
CDR3 protein: CASSQEEGDRRTEAFF

J gene: TRBJ1-2
CDR3 length: 11
clone size: .
V gene: TRBV6-5
D gene: .
CDR3 DNA: TGTGCCAGCAGTTACCGTGGGGGCTACACCTTC
CDR3 protein: CASSYRGGYTF

J gene: TRBJ1-1
CDR3 length: 14
clone size: .
V gene: TRBV2
D gene: .
CDR3 DNA: TGTGCCAGCAGTGTCAGGGTAGGATTTACTGAAGCTTTCTTT
CDR3 protein: CASSVRVGFTEAFF

J gene: TRBJ1-2
CDR3 length: 11
clone size: few
V gene: TRBV20-1
D gene: .
CDR3 DNA: TGCAGTGGGGGGCTGGGCTATGGCTACACCTTC
CDR3 protein: CSGGLGYGYTF

J gene: TRBJ2-1
CDR3 length: 16
clone size: .
V gene: TRBV5-1
D gene: TRBD2
CDR3 DNA: TGCGCCAGCAGCTTGACGGCGGCTAGCGGGGGGATTGAGCAGTTCTTC
CDR3 protein: CASSLTAASGGIEQFF

J gene: TRBJ2-3
CDR3 length: 17
clone size: few
V gene: TRBV20-1
D gene: TRBD2
CDR3 DNA: TGCAGTGCTAGAGATTATGTCTGGGGACTAGACACAGATACGCAGTATTTT
CDR3 protein: CSARDYVWGLDTDTQYF

J gene: TRBJ2-1
CDR3 length: 16
clone size: .
V gene: TRBV7-3
D gene: TRBD2
CDR3 DNA: TGTGCCAGCAGCGCACATAGCGGGGGAGCTTACAATGAGCAGTTCTTC
CDR3 protein: CASSAHSGGAYNEQFF

J gene: TRBJ2-1
CDR3 length: 11
clone size: few
V gene: TRBV20-1
D gene: .
CDR3 DNA: TGCAGTGCTCCAAGGGGCCATGAGCAGTTCTTC
CDR3 protein: CSAPRGHEQFF

J gene: TRBJ2-3
CDR3 length: 16
clone size: few
V gene: TRBV2
D gene: TRBD2
CDR3 DNA: TGTGCCAGCCGGGCCACAGCGGGGGCGTTTGAAGATACGCAGTATTTT
CDR3 protein: CASRATAGAFEDTQYF

J gene: TRBJ2-5
CDR3 length: 13
clone size: .
V gene: TRBV19
D gene: .
CDR3 DNA: TGTGCCAGTAGGAGACACGTCCAAGAGACCCAGTACTTC
CDR3 protein: CASRRHVQETQYF

J gene: TRBJ1-2
CDR3 length: 13
clone size: .
V gene: TRBV9
D gene: .
CDR3 DNA: TGTGCCAGCAGCGTAGAAGGTCCTTATGGCTACACCTTC
CDR3 protein: CASSVEGPYGYTF

J gene: TRBJ2-3
CDR3 length: 14
clone size: many
V gene: TRBV5-1
D gene: TRBD1
CDR3 DNA: TGCGCCAGCAGCCTGACAGGGACGACAGATACGCAGTATTTT
CDR3 protein: CASSLTGTTDTQYF

J gene: TRBJ1-5
CDR3 length: 14
clone size: many
V gene: TRBV29-1
D gene: .
CDR3 DNA: TGCAGCGTTGCGTTCGGAGGGGGGAATCAGCCCCAGCATTTT
CDR3 protein: CSVAFGGGNQPQHF

J gene: TRBJ2-1
CDR3 length: 12
clone size: .
V gene: TRBV24-1
D gene: .
CDR3 DNA: TGTGCCCCCCGGGGTCTGTCGACGGAGCAGTTCTTC
CDR3 protein: CAPRGLSTEQFF

J gene: TRBJ2-1
CDR3 length: 18
clone size: .
V gene: TRBV4-1
D gene: .
CDR3 DNA: TGCGCCAGCAGCCAAGATTTCTCCGGAATAGCCGTTCAGAATGAGCAGTTCTTC
CDR3 protein: CASSQDFSGIAVQNEQFF

J gene: TRBJ2-3
CDR3 length: 16
clone size: few
V gene: TRBV6-6
D gene: .
CDR3 DNA: TGTGCCAGCAGTTACATGATGCCACCCTACACAGATACGCAGTATTTT
CDR3 protein: CASSYMMPPYTDTQYF

J gene: TRBJ2-1
CDR3 length: 16
clone size: .
V gene: TRBV18
D gene: TRBD2
CDR3 DNA: TGTGCCAGCTCACCCCGGTCTAGCGGGATACGAAATGAGCAGTTCTTC
CDR3 protein: CASSPRSSGIRNEQFF

J gene: TRBJ2-3
CDR3 length: 18
clone size: few
V gene: TRBV14
D gene: TRBD2
CDR3 DNA: TGTGCCAGCAGCCAATATCCCCTAGCGGTTCCTAGCACAGATACGCAGTATTTT
CDR3 protein: CASSQYPLAVPSTDTQYF

J gene: TRBJ1-2
CDR3 length: 14
clone size: .
V gene: TRBV28
D gene: .
CDR3 DNA: TGTGCCAGCAGTTTTGGCGAGGGTACCTATGGCTACACCTTC
CDR3 protein: CASSFGEGTYGYTF

J gene: TRBJ2-5
CDR3 length: 17
clone size: many
V gene: TRBV7-8
D gene: .
CDR3 DNA: TGTGCCAGCAGCCTAAGTGCAGGGGCCCCATCGTGGGAGACCCAGTACTTC
CDR3 protein: CASSLSAGAPSWETQYF

J gene: TRBJ1-4
CDR3 length: 13
clone size: .
V gene: TRBV7-9
D gene: TRBD1
CDR3 DNA: TGTGCCAGCAGCTTAGAACAGGGGGGGAAACTGTTTTTT
CDR3 protein: CASSLEQGGKLFF